The next 25 T cell receptor beta chains were all read from a single sample in a study of T cells in Graves' hyperthyroidism and ophthalmopathy. Amplification targeted TCR beta CDR3 regions from RNA transcripts. With the HTBI primer set, the TCR CDR3 went through a first round of RT-PCR. TCRdb reprocessed the multiplex PCR reads via MiXCR and lists one record per CDR3 protein. The sample yields 250,000 or so distinct CDR3 sequences, 16% seen once. The source material was blood. Every receptor here comes from a woman aged 18-29 years with Graves' ophthalmopathy.

The table lists this clonotype with many counts. The chain joins TRBV28 to TRBJ2-1; 8 bases fit TRBD2. The CDR3 is 14 residues long. Germline V gives CDR1 MDHEN, CDR2 SYDVKM. The ends lost 2 bases at V and 5 bases at J; junction bases unmatched: 2. The CDR3 nucleotides read TGTGCCAGCAGTTTACGGGAGGGCCACAATGAGCAGTTCTTC. This sequence encodes CASSLREGHNEQFF.

This clonotype was observed many times. This chain links TRBV4-1 with TRBJ1-1; TRBD1 aligns across 9 bases. Germline values: CDR1 MGHRA, CDR2 YSYEKL. The CDR3 length is 18 residues. The ends lost 8 bases at V and 0 bases at J; junction bases unmatched: 16. The CDR3 nucleotides read TGCGCCAGCGAAACTGTGCCGGGACAGGGCGTTCTGAACACTGAAGCTTTCTTT. It translates to CASETVPGQGVLNTEAFF.

This clonotype was counted at least ten times. The chain carries TRBV30 and TRBJ2-5; D may be TRBD1 (6 bases). V lost 0 bases and J 1 base, leaving 15 bases between the germline ends. Germline CDR1 and CDR2: GTSNPN and SVGIG (reference sequence). This CDR3 has 16 amino acids. Here the CDR3 reads CAWSVSYGRGQETQYF. The CDR3, as DNA: TGTGCCTGGAGTGTTTCTTATGGCAGGGGCCAAGAGACCCAGTACTTC.

This clonotype was seen ten or more times. The chain combines TRBV28 with TRBJ1-6; TRBD1 matches 8 bases. Germline assignment: CDR1 MDHEN and CDR2 SYDVKM. CDR3 length equals 16 residues. J gave up 9 bases and V 4 bases, and 11 bases lay outside the gene matches. The CDR3 protein is CASSSSRQGNGSPLHF. The CDR3 nucleotides are TGTGCCAGCAGTTCCTCGAGACAGGGGAACGGTTCACCCCTCCACTTT.

This clonotype was detected only a few times. J is TRBJ2-1 and V is TRBV27, with TRBD2 matching over 13 bases. Germline loops: CDR1 MNHEY, CDR2 SMNVEV (reference sequence). The CDR3 loop spans 18 amino acids. V was pared by 7 bases and J by 3 bases, with 12 bases of the junction left unmatched. Here the CDR3 DNA reads TGTGCCAGCACCCCCGGGACTAGCGGGAATGGGGTCTACAATGAGCAGTTCTTC. This encodes CASTPGTSGNGVYNEQFF.

This clonotype has a count of ten or more. The chain combines TRBV5-5 with TRBJ2-1; D not certain. The CDR3 loop spans 13 amino acids. Trimming removed 0 bases at V and 5 bases at J, with 6 bases between. Germline CDR1 is SGHKS and CDR2 is YYEKEE (reference sequence). This CDR3 reads CASSLGAHNEQFF. The DNA of the CDR3 is TGTGCCAGCAGCTTGGGTGCACACAATGAGCAGTTCTTC.

For this clonotype: A much larger clone differs by one base, so this may be a read error. V usage is TRBV28 and J usage is TRBJ2-5, with 9 positions matching TRBD2. V trimming: 5 bases; J trimming: 9 bases; junction bases outside the gene matches: 10. There are 14 residues in the CDR3. The germline CDR1 and CDR2 sequences are MDHEN and SYDVKM. CDR3: CASSSSGRGEAQYF. The CDR3 DNA reads as TGTGCCAGCAGTAGTAGCGGGAGAGGTGAGGCCCAGTACTTC.

For this clonotype: A clone one base away is much larger, so this may be a read error. This chain connects TRBV7-6 to TRBJ2-5, with D uncertain. This CDR3 is 13 amino acids long. The germline V gene has CDR1 SGHVS and CDR2 FNYEAQ. For the CDR3, the DNA is TGTGCCAGCACCCCGGGTGTCCAAGAGACCCAGCACTTC. Protein sequence: CASTPGVQETQHF.

At least ten counts were recorded for this clonotype. The genes are TRBV6-1 and TRBJ2-1; 10 nucleotides agree with TRBD2. J was trimmed by 4 bases and V by 5 bases; bases with no gene match: 8. This CDR3 is built from 16 residues. Per the germline V gene, CDR1 is MNHNS and CDR2 is SASEGT. CDR3 nucleotides: TGTGCCAGCAGTTCTCCGGGACTAGCGAGATACAATGAGCAGTTCTTC. Translating gives CASSSPGLARYNEQFF.

In this sample, this clonotype turned up many times. J is TRBJ2-1 and V is TRBV29-1; 10 positions match TRBD2. V lost 6 bases, J lost 6 bases, and 5 bases stayed unmatched. The CDR3 runs 13 residues. From germline, CDR1 is SQVTM and CDR2 ANQGSEA. CDR3 protein: CSVERTSGNEQFF. Written as DNA, the CDR3 is TGCAGCGTAGAAAGGACTAGCGGCAATGAGCAGTTCTTC.

This clonotype was found many times. CDR3 coding DNA: TGTGCCAGCAGCTTAGTTGACAATGAGCAGTTCTTC. It translates to CASSLVDNEQFF. This sequence joins TRBV7-9 and TRBJ2-1, with unresolved D. The CDR3 totals 12 residues. Germline assignment: CDR1 SEHNR and CDR2 FQNEAQ (reference sequence). The V gene lost 1 base and the J gene lost 5 bases, with 3 bases spanning the gap.

This clonotype was counted many times. The chain links TRBV5-1 to TRBJ1-4; the D gene is possibly TRBD1 (5 bases). The CDR3 consists of 15 residues. Trimming stripped 0 bases from V and 8 bases from J, with 14 bases between. Germline V gene data show CDR1 as SGHRS and CDR2 as YFSETQ. The CDR3: CASSLVGAGVEKLFF. For the CDR3, the DNA is TGCGCCAGCAGCTTGGTAGGGGCCGGAGTAGAAAAACTGTTTTTT.

This clonotype was detected many times. V is TRBV20-1 and J is TRBJ1-2; tentative D call: TRBD1 (6 bases). Deletions cut 6 bases from V and 5 bases from J, with 10 bases between. Germline-derived CDR1 and CDR2 are DFQATT and SNEGSKA (reference sequence). CDR3 length: 11 residues. The CDR3 sequence is CSAHRAYGYTF. The CDR3 DNA is TGCAGTGCCCACAGGGCGTATGGCTACACCTTC.

The chain employs TRBV20-1 and TRBJ2-7, with D possibly being TRBD1 (5 bases). This CDR3 is 12 amino acids long. Per germline, CDR1 DFQATT and CDR2 SNEGSKA (reference sequence). V lost 4 bases, J lost 3 bases, and 10 bases lay in between. CDR3 residues: CSAKDTNYEQYF. The CDR3 DNA reads as TGCAGTGCTAAGGACACAAACTACGAGCAGTACTTC.

In its sample, this clonotype was seen many times. The chain combines TRBV28 with TRBJ1-1; 7 nucleotides align to TRBD1. Germline V gene sequence: CDR1 MDHEN, CDR2 SYDVKM. The CDR3 runs to 13 residues. The V and J ends lost 6 bases and 5 bases, in that order; junction bases with no gene match: 6. CDR3 sequence reads: CASSLVQGTEAFF. As DNA, the CDR3 is TGTGCCAGCAGCTTAGTACAGGGGACTGAAGCTTTCTTT.

This clonotype was observed a few times. V usage is TRBV29-1 and J usage is TRBJ2-1; possible D gene TRBD2, 5 bases. Germline-derived CDR1 and CDR2 are SQVTM and ANQGSEA. The CDR3 totals 14 residues. The ends were cut back, 3 bases at V and 8 bases at J, with 17 bases in the middle. The CDR3 loop reads CSVDPSLPSHEQFF. In DNA, the CDR3 is TGCAGCGTTGATCCTAGCCTACCCTCCCATGAGCAGTTCTTC.

This clonotype appeared many times. The rearrangement links TRBV4-1 to TRBJ1-1; 11 bases agree with TRBD1. V was pared by 0 bases and J by 0 bases, with 3 bases of the junction left unmatched. Germline V gene sequence: CDR1 MGHRA, CDR2 YSYEKL. This CDR3 spans 17 amino acids. CDR3 nucleotides: TGCGCCAGCAGCCAAGATCCGGGACAGGGGGTGAACACTGAAGCTTTCTTT. Amino acids: CASSQDPGQGVNTEAFF.

The chain has TRBV6-2 or TRBV6-3 and TRBJ1-5; possibly TRBD1 for D (6 bases). CDR1 is MNHEY, CDR2 SVGEGT, per germline. The CDR3 loop spans 15 amino acids. The V gene lost 7 bases and the J gene lost 1 base, with 14 bases spanning the gap. CDR3 coding DNA: TGTGCCAGCACCCCAGGGACACCGAGCAATCAGCCCCAGCATTTT. It yields the protein CASTPGTPSNQPQHF.

This clonotype occurred many times. V is TRBV7-9 and J is TRBJ1-1; D unclear. Trimming took 0 bases from V and 6 from J, leaving 5 bases between them. The CDR3 runs to 12 residues. Per germline, CDR1 SEHNR and CDR2 FQNEAQ (reference sequence). In nucleotides, the CDR3 is TGTGCCAGCAGCTTAGCCGGGTCTGAAGCTTTCTTT. As protein: CASSLAGSEAFF.

This clonotype was seen at least ten times. This rearrangement joins TRBV20-1 to TRBJ2-5, with TRBD2 identical over 10 bases. CDR3 length: 15 residues. Germline lookup yields CDR1 DFQATT and CDR2 SNEGSKA (reference sequence). Trimming cost V 6 bases and J 0 bases; bases outside gene matches: 7. The CDR3 coding sequence is TGCAGTGCAAAAGGACTAGCGGAAAACCAAGAGACCCAGTACTTC. Amino acid sequence: CSAKGLAENQETQYF.

Ten or more counts support this clonotype. This chain links TRBV6-1 with TRBJ1-1; 7 nucleotides agree with TRBD1. The ends lost 5 bases at V and 5 bases at J; junction bases unmatched: 8. The CDR3 is 14 residues long. CDR1 and CDR2 from the germline V gene are MNHNS and SASEGT. This chain's CDR3 is CASSHNTGETEAFF. CDR3 DNA: TGTGCCAGCAGTCACAACACAGGGGAGACTGAAGCTTTCTTT.

There are many counts of this clonotype. The chain is built from TRBV20-1 and TRBJ1-1; no clear D. Per germline, CDR1 DFQATT and CDR2 SNEGSKA (reference sequence). Trimming stripped 7 bases from V and 1 base from J, with 10 bases between. The length of the CDR3 is 12 residues. The DNA of the CDR3 is TGCAGTGGCTCGAGTGGGAACACTGAAGCTTTCTTT. Translation gives CSGSSGNTEAFF.

In this sample, this clonotype turned up many times. This chain's CDR3 is CASSSMEAGRGDYTF. The CDR3 DNA is TGTGCCAGCAGTTCGATGGAGGCAGGGCGTGGAGACTACACCTTC. The chain employs TRBV28 and TRBJ1-2; possible D gene TRBD1, 5 bases. The V gene's germline CDR1 is MDHEN and CDR2 SYDVKM. This CDR3 region has 15 residues. V shed 4 bases and J shed 10 bases, with 22 bases lying between them.

This clonotype has a count of ten or more. The J gene is TRBJ2-7, the V gene TRBV7-2, with 7 positions matching TRBD1. V lost 0 bases to trimming and J lost 3 bases; unmatched junction nucleotides: 5. This CDR3 spans 15 amino acids. Germline CDR1 reads SGHTA; CDR2 reads FQGNSA. The CDR3 region has the DNA TGTGCCAGCAGCTTAGCCACAGGGGTGTACTACGAGCAGTACTTC. Translating gives CASSLATGVYYEQYF.

With respect to this clonotype: This sequence may be a read error, since a much larger clone differs from it by one base. The J gene is TRBJ2-6, the V gene TRBV6-1, with TRBD1 as a possible D gene (6 bases). Looked up from germline, CDR1 is MNHNS and CDR2 is SASEGT. CDR3 size: 15 residues. The CDR3 nucleotides read TGTGCCAGCAGTCCCAGGGGATCTGTGGCCAACGTCCTGACTTTC. This gives the protein CASSPRGSVANVLTF.